These 12 T cell receptor beta chains came from one sample sequenced in a study of blood T cell repertoires in COVID-19. Sequenced by immunoSEQ multiplex PCR; TCRdb stores in-frame clones only, minus some. The table shows under 300,000 clones, with roughly 90% occurring only once. Input material: peripheral blood. Source of these receptors: a woman aged 30 to 39 with active or convalescent COVID-19.

The V call is TRBV19, the J call TRBJ2-1, with D maybe TRBD2 (5 bases). V lost 7 bases and J 3 bases, leaving 16 bases between the germline ends. The CDR3 has 15 amino acids. Per the germline V gene, CDR1 is LNHDA and CDR2 is SQIVND (reference sequence). The CDR3 sequence is CASTPRDTIYNEQFF. For the CDR3, the DNA is TGTGCCAGTACACCACGGGATACAATCTACAATGAGCAGTTCTTC.

The V and J genes are TRBV19 and TRBJ2-7; 10 positions match TRBD2. The CDR3 consists of 13 residues. J was trimmed by 5 bases and V by 7 bases; bases with no gene match: 5. The germline V gene encodes CDR1 LNHDA and CDR2 SQIVND (reference sequence). CDR3 nucleotides: TGTGCCAGTAAAGTAGCGGGGGGCCACGAGCAGTACTTC. Translating gives CASKVAGGHEQYF.

The chain carries TRBV7-3 and TRBJ2-2; 7 nucleotides agree with TRBD2. The length of the CDR3 is 18 residues. Per germline, CDR1 SGHTA and CDR2 FQGTGA. Germline trimming cut 5 bases from V and 0 bases from J; bases unmatched to any gene: 12. CDR3 residues: CASSLGRETGPNTGELFF. The CDR3 nucleotides are TGTGCCAGCAGCCTAGGGAGGGAAACGGGGCCGAACACCGGGGAGCTGTTTTTT. Combining the CDR3 with reference TRBV7-3 and TRBJ2-2 gives the whole variable domain GAGVSQTPSNKVTEKGKYVELRCDPISGHTALYWYRQSLGQGPEFLIYFQGTGAADDSGLPNDRFFAVRPEGSVSTLKIQRTERGDSAVYLCASSLGRETGPNTGELFFGEGSRLTVL.

J is TRBJ1-2 and V is TRBV10-3, with TRBD1 as a possible D gene (5 bases). V lost 10 bases, J lost 3 bases, and 15 bases lay in between. Germline V gene data show CDR1 as ENHRY and CDR2 as SYGVKD. The CDR3 consists of 13 residues. The CDR3 loop reads CATPSGDDYGYTF. For the CDR3, the DNA is TGTGCCACCCCATCGGGGGATGACTATGGCTACACCTTC.

The chain is built from TRBV4-2 and TRBJ2-3, with a possible D match to TRBD2 (5 bases). The CDR3 spans 13 residues. V gave up 0 bases and J gave up 5 bases, with 6 bases separating them. Germline loops: CDR1 LGHNA, CDR2 YNFKEQ. The CDR3 here is CASSQDRGDTQYF. As DNA, the CDR3 is TGTGCCAGCAGCCAAGATCGGGGAGATACGCAGTATTTT.

This clone has just one count. The gene calls are TRBV21-1 and TRBJ1-5; the table's D gene call, TRBD1, was not cross checked with the DNA. TRBV21-1 constitutes a pseudogene. The CDR3 contains 22 residues. The CDR3 bases are TGTGCCAGCAGCCGGGACAGGGGACGCCCGAGGGGTGTCCGCTATAGCAATCAGCCCCAGCATTTT. It translates to CASSRDRGRPRGVRYSNQPQHF.

The chain carries TRBV7-9 and TRBJ1-4; TRBD1 matches 10 bases. The CDR3 has 14 amino acids. Germline trimming cut 5 bases from V and 12 bases from J; bases unmatched to any gene: 9. Germline assignment: CDR1 SEHNR and CDR2 FQNEAQ (reference sequence). CDR3 bases: TGTGCCAGCAGCACAACCCGGGACAGGGGAGAACTGTTTTTT. Translation: CASSTTRDRGELFF.

V and J are TRBV18 and TRBJ1-3; a weak D match, TRBD1 (6 bases). Trimming shortened V by 6 bases and J by 0 bases, and 12 bases separated the two germline ends. The CDR3 sequence is 15 residues long. The germline V gene encodes CDR1 KGHSH and CDR2 LQKENI. This chain's CDR3 is CASSGQSLSGNTIYF. Written as DNA, the CDR3 is TGTGCCAGCTCTGGACAGTCCCTCTCTGGAAACACCATATATTTT.

The CDR3 protein is CASSFTGGTEAFF. The CDR3 DNA reads as TGTGCCAGCAGCTTTACAGGGGGAACTGAAGCTTTCTTT. V gene TRBV7-9 combines with J gene TRBJ1-1; 8 bases are shared with TRBD1. This CDR3 is built from 13 residues. Germline-derived CDR1 and CDR2 are SEHNR and FQNEAQ (reference sequence). Trimming took 3 bases from V and 5 from J; bases not matched to a gene: 2.

V and J are TRBV6-5 and TRBJ1-1, with TRBD1 identical over 7 bases. CDR3 length: 15 residues. The germline V gene encodes CDR1 MNHEY and CDR2 SVGAGI. J gave up 1 base and V 6 bases, and 8 bases lay outside the gene matches. This CDR3 is CASRRTGLGNTEAFF. The CDR3 region has the DNA TGTGCCAGCAGACGGACAGGTTTGGGGAACACTGAAGCTTTCTTT.

The genes are TRBV18 and TRBJ2-3; D is ambiguous. The germline gives CDR1 KGHSH, CDR2 LQKENI. With 6 bases removed from V and 2 bases from J, the gap between germline ends came to 9 bases. The CDR3 is 13 residues long. The CDR3 nucleotides are TGTGCCAGCTCCGAGCATTCCACAGATACGCAGTATTTT. This codes for CASSEHSTDTQYF.

This clone has just one count. V usage is TRBV9 and J usage is TRBJ1-5; 8 positions agree with TRBD1. The CDR3 extends over 16 amino acids. With V trimmed by 0 bases and J by 12 bases, 14 bases remained unmatched. From germline, CDR1 is SGDLS and CDR2 YYNGEE. CDR3 coding DNA: TGTGCCAGCAGCGTAGTTGATCGTCAGGGGGCGGAGGGCCAGCATTTT. Protein product: CASSVVDRQGAEGQHF.